This record concerns one T cell receptor (beta chain) sequence. The table lists this clone with a count of one. The antigen it recognizes is unknown. No clone much larger than this one lies a single base away; base qualities are absent. V is cut back by 4 bases and J by 6 bases, with 8 bases in the junction unmatched. In the germline V gene, CDR1 corresponds to SQVTM and CDR2 to ANQGSEA. The CDR3, cysteine through phenylalanine, is 14 amino acids long. The DNA shown is the 42-base CDR3, in frame from base 1. This sample is part of a study of cytomegalovirus exposure and HLA in healthy donors (dated by TCRdb to 2016 to 2017). At the level of the whole study: According to an earlier analysis of 450 to 650 of the donors, 200 million or so T cells yielded 117 million unique TCR beta sequences and more than 250 Gb of sequence data. Alongside the repertoire data, information on donor age, sex, ethnicity and CMV serostatus was compiled. Along with the approximately 700-subject first cohort, a separate validation cohort of over 90 different subjects was used. About 300 gigabases of sequencing data and 78 million or so unique TCR sequences were included in an early release covering 550 to 800 HLA-typed donors. Several DR-DQ haplotypes were handled as single units for association and clustering because linkage in the cohort was strong. All discovery cohort repertoires had been generated on a single sequencing platform. The study aimed to test whether cataloging public T cell receptors could reveal signatures of past pathogen exposure. The number of donors typed differed by locus, with roughly 620-630 for A, B, C, DRB1 and DQB1, around 560 for DQA1, 600 to 610 for DPA1, and over 400 for DPB1. The later analysis used no new phenotypic data to find candidate immune exposures, relying instead on TCR beta sequences and their occurrence across donors. To predict cytomegalovirus infection status, the study combined high-throughput TCR immunosequencing, statistical association of individual TCRs with disease status, and machine learning. HLA typing included class I and class II loci at four-digit resolution. A later analysis re-examined previously published TCR beta repertoires from more than 650 donors and added high-resolution HLA genotyping to investigate patterns of TCR occurrence. Genome-wide SNP genotypes for about 60% of the roughly 700 donors were used in a later genetic analysis, which treated that subset as a discovery cohort. Using immunosequencing, the study profiled T cell repertoires from some 670 subjects and related those repertoires to cytomegalovirus serostatus. Among some 410 genotyped donors of the cohort, an average of around 240,000 unique TCR beta nucleotide sequences were sequenced per donor, roughly a sixth of them non-productive. Of the roughly 410 genotyped donors, 80% to 90% were placed in the genetic ancestry cluster associated with self-reported Caucasian donors. To decide whether each TCR beta V gene segment behaved as functional or pseudogenic, an earlier analysis of 587 of the donors relied on high-throughput TCR beta sequencing. Overall results and qualifications from the work: The cohort was sequenced for TCR beta chains only, and without alpha or paired-chain data the features that could be detected were limited. Because some donors lacked HLA typing at each locus, the association tests relied only on the typed subset. In a later genetic analysis, a missense DCLRE1C variant was associated with V-gene and J-gene trimming of TCR beta chains, and the association was replicated in an independent cohort. In vitro tests confirmed that a few of the cytomegalovirus-associated TCR beta chains recognize cytomegalovirus antigens. A further reported finding was that TCR beta sequences accurately predicted the HLA-A and HLA-B alleles for most subjects in the first cohort. In a later genetic analysis, fewer N-insertions in productive TCRs were reported among donors in an Asian-associated ancestry cluster than the approximately 710-donor mean. In a later analysis, HLA-associated TCR beta chains showed more clonal expansion and lower generation probabilities than non-associated chains that were equally common. Some IMGT-functional V segments, including TRBV6-2 and TRBV6-3, could not be distinguished by the 87-base-pair reads and were therefore excluded. According to a later analysis, most CMV-associated TCR beta chains appeared to be HLA-restricted, and the HLA associations seemed to be driven largely by CMV exposure. A cluster of highly shared sequence variants was judged likely to represent a technical artifact of the sequencing pipeline. In a later analysis, TCR association rates were found to vary across HLA loci, with the most associated TCRs seen for DRB1 alleles and the fewest for HLA-C alleles. Correlated functional status among segregating V segments might be attributable to linkage disequilibrium, but an unknown experimental factor could not be ruled out. The only immune exposure information available for the cohort was CMV serostatus. Most TCR sequences were seen in very few donors, while some public TCRs were found in many individuals. In both the original and validation cohorts, the classifier was reported to diagnose cytomegalovirus status with high specificity and sensitivity. The earlier analysis of about 600 of the donors excluded some 16 rarely observed V segments, including chromosome 9 orphons, because counts were too low. An earlier analysis of approximately 540 of the donors showed that most TCR beta V segments appeared in productive rearrangements either about 90% or about 30% of the time, which broadly matched IMGT annotations. A later analysis associated 15,000 to 20,000 TCR beta sequences with specific HLA alleles at a false discovery rate of 0.05. Presence/absence analyses assumed roughly uniform sequencing depth across donors, an assumption that may not hold. Strong co-occurrence of HLA alleles, especially DR and DQ, made assigning TCR associations to individual alleles difficult. It was suggested by the authors that the approach could potentially be generalized to other disease states and immunological phenotypes. A total of 150 to 200 TCR beta chains were listed by the study as associated with cytomegalovirus. Several of the top co-occurrence clusters appeared to be linked to parvovirus B19, influenza, CMV and Epstein-Barr virus, according to a later analysis.

The cohort was made up of several hundred healthy bone marrow donors. Cohort members were all nominally healthy when sampled, although unrecorded immune exposures were likely present. The donor tested CMV seropositive and was one of the 289 seropositive cohort members. A peripheral blood sample was provided by each donor, and peripheral blood mononuclear cells were used for TCR beta sequencing. The Qiagen DNeasy Blood Extraction Kit was used to extract genomic DNA from the blood cell samples. Libraries were built with the immunoSEQ multiplex PCR assay. A mixture of 60 forward primers for TCR Vbeta segments and 13 reverse primers for TCR Jbeta segments was used in the multiplex PCR. The CDR3 region of rearranged TCR beta genes was amplified from genomic DNA by a multiplex PCR assay. The amplified TCR beta libraries were sequenced on the Illumina HiSeq System as 87-base-pair reads. The original pipeline was this. In a later analysis, some 80 million unique TCR beta chains were counted across the 690 or so repertoires, and roughly 11 million of these chains were shared by at least two donors. A nearest-neighbor algorithm error-corrected the raw reads and collapsed the reads into unique sequences, merging closely related sequences to remove PCR and sequencing errors. V, D and J gene segments were assigned by aligning CDR3 sequences to IMGT reference sequences. For a sequence to be retained, a match of at least six nucleotides was required to both a V gene segment and a J gene segment. A rearrangement was called productive if the CDR3 had no stop codons and remained in frame with V and J, and every other rearrangement was called non-productive. Following IMGT convention, CDR3 was defined as the stretch from the second conserved V-encoded cysteine to the conserved J-encoded phenylalanine. In an earlier analysis of approximately 500 of the donors, sequences lacking an unambiguous match to a single V gene segment were excluded. In an earlier analysis of several hundred of the donors, a V segment was called functional when productive rearrangements were above 56.7%, and segregating when the standard deviation between donors exceeded 5%. To diagnose cytomegalovirus status from the catalog of TCR beta chain sequences, a statistical classification framework was built. In a later analysis, V and J genes were assigned by comparing TCR nucleotide sequences against IMGT/GENE-DB human TR gene sequences. Using the TCRdist pipeline, a later analysis assigned CDR3 sequences along with most-parsimonious VDJ recombination scenarios. A later analysis defined each TCR beta chain by its CDR3 amino acid sequence plus V-gene family, and excluded reads lacking a unique V-gene family. In a later analysis, fewer than 600 highly shared, low-generation-probability nucleotide sequences were removed to address suspected cross-contamination and a sequencing artifact. In a later analysis, a clonal expansion index was calculated for each public chain from normalized within-repertoire ranks of inferred template counts. A later analysis computed generation probabilities with a VDJ recombination model fitted to out-of-frame rearrangements, and checked the results against IGoR. In a later analysis, hypergeometric tests were used to score TCR-TCR, TCR-HLA and TCR-CMV co-occurrence, with a repertoire-size bias correction applied to TCR pairs. False discovery rates were estimated in a later analysis by permuting HLA or CMV assignments 20 times. In a later analysis, co-occurring TCRs were grouped using DBSCAN, with TCRdist sequence similarity added in when clustering inside HLA-allele-positive subsets. Repertoires with fewer than 30,000 or more than 120,000 public chains were left out of co-occurrence clustering, as were five repertoires with anomalous nucleotide sharing. TCRdb limited this immuneACCESS table to in-frame rearrangements with V and J called. A share of clones is missing; checked studies link under half to unresolved V genes, and the rest is unexplained. The V and J calls and clone size are taken from that table; D and trimming were inferred from the DNA. The sample has 150,000 to 200,000 clones on record, roughly 75% of them singletons. The ten most abundant clones make up 11% of the sample.

The chain is encoded by TRBV29-1 joined to TRBJ2-1; 8 central nucleotides agree with TRBD2. This TCR came from a man aged 18 to 29 in good health and CMV-seropositive. Material for sequencing was PBMCs. The CDR3 corresponds to CSVGGERESNEQFF. The nucleotides read TGCAGCGTTGGGGGGGAGCGGGAGAGCAATGAGCAGTTCTTC.